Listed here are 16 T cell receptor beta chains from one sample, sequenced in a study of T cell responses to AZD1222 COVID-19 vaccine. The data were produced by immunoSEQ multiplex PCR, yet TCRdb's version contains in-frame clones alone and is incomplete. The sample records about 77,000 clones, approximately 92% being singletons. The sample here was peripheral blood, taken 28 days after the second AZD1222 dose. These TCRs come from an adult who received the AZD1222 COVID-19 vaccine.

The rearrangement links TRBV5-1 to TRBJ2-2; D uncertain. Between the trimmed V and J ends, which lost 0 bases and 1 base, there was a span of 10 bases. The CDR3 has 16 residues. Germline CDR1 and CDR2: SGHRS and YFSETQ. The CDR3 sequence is CASSLGPPGNTGELFF. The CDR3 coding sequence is TGCGCCAGCAGCTTGGGGCCTCCAGGGAACACCGGGGAGCTGTTTTTT.

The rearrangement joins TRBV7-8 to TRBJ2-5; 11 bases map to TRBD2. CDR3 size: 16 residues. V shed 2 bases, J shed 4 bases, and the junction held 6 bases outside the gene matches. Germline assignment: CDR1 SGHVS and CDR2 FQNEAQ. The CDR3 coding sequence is TGTGCCAGCAGCTTAACTCGGCTAGCGGGAGGAGAGACCCAGTACTTC. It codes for CASSLTRLAGGETQYF. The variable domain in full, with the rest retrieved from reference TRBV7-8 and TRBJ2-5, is GAGVSQSPRYKVAKRGQDVALRCDPISGHVSLFWYQQALGQGPEFLTYFQNEAQLDKSGLPSDRFFAERPEGSVSTLKIQRTQQEDSAVYLCASSLTRLAGGETQYFGPGTRLLVL.

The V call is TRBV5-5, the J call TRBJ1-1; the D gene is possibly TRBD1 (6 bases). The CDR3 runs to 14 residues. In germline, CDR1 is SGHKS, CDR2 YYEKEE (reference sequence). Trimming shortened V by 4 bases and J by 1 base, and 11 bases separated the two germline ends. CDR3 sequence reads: CASSRTDQNTEAFF. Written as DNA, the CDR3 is TGTGCCAGCAGCCGGACAGACCAGAACACTGAAGCTTTCTTT. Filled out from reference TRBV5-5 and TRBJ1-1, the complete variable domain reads DAGVTQSPTHLIKTRGQQVTLRCSPISGHKSVSWYQQVLGQGPQFIFQYYEKEERGRGNFPDRFSARQFPNYSSELNVNALLLGDSALYLCASSRTDQNTEAFFGQGTRLTVV.

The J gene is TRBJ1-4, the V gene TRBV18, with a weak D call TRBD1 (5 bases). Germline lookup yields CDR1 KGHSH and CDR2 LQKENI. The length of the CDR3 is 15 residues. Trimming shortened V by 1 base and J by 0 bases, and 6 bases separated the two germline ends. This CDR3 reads CASSPLGATNEKLFF. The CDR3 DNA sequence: TGTGCCAGCTCACCACTGGGGGCAACTAATGAAAAACTGTTTTTT.

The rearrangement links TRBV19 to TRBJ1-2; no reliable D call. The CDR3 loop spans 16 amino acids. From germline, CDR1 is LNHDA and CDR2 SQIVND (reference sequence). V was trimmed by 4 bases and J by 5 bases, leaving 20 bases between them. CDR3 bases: TGTGCCAGTAGTAAGGACTCCTCGCCGCTATCTTATGGCTACACCTTC. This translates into CASSKDSSPLSYGYTF. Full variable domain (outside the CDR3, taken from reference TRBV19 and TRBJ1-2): DGGITQSPKYLFRKEGQNVTLSCEQNLNHDAMYWYRQDPGQGLRLIYYSQIVNDFQKGDIAEGYSVSREKKESFPLTVTSAQKNPTAFYLCASSKDSSPLSYGYTFGSGTRLTVV.

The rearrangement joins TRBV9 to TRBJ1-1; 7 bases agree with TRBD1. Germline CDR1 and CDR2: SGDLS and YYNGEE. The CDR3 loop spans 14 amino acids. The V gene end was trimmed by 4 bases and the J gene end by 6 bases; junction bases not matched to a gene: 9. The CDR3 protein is CASSPYWRGPEAFF. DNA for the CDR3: TGTGCCAGCAGCCCCTATTGGAGGGGGCCTGAAGCTTTCTTT.

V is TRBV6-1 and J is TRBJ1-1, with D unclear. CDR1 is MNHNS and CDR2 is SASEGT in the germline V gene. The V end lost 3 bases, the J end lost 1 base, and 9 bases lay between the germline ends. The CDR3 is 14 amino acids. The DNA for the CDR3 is TGTGCCAGCAGTGAGCTACAGAGGAACACTGAAGCTTTCTTT. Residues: CASSELQRNTEAFF.

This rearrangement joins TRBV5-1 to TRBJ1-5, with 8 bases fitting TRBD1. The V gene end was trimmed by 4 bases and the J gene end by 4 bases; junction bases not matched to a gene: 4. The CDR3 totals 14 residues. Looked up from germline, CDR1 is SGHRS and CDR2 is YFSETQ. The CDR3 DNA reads TGCGCCAGCAGCCCGGGACAGGCGAATCAGCCCCAGCATTTT. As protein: CASSPGQANQPQHF.

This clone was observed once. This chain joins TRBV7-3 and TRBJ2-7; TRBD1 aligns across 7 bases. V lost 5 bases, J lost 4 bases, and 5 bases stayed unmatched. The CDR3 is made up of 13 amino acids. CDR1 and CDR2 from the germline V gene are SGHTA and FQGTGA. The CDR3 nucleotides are TGTGCCAGCAGCGAGACAGGGACGTACGAGCAGTACTTC. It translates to CASSETGTYEQYF.

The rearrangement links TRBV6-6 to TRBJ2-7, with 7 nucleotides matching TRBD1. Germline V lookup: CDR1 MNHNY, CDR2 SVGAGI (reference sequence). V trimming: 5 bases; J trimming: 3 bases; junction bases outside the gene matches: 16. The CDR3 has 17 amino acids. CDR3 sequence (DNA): TGTGCCAGCAGTCAACGGACAGGTTCGATCACTCTCTACGAGCAGTACTTC. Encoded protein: CASSQRTGSITLYEQYF.

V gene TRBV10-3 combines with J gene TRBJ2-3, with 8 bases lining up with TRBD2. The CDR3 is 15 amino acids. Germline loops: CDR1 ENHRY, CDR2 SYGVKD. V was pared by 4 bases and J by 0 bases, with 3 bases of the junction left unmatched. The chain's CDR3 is CAISGRTSSTDTQYF. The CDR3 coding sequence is TGTGCCATCAGTGGGAGGACTAGCAGCACAGATACGCAGTATTTT.

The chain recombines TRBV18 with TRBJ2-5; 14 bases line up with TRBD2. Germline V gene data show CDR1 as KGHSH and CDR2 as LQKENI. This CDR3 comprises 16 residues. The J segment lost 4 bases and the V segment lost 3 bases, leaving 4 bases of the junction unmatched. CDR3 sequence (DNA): TGTGCCAGCTCACCTTGGACTAGCGGGAGGACAGAGACCCAGTACTTC. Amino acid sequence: CASSPWTSGRTETQYF.

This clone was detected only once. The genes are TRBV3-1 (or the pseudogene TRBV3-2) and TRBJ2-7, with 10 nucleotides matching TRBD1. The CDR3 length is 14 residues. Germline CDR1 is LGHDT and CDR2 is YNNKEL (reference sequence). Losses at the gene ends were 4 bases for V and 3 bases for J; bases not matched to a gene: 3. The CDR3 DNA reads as TGTGCCAGCAGCCCCGGGACAGGGGTCTACGAGCAGTACTTC. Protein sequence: CASSPGTGVYEQYF.

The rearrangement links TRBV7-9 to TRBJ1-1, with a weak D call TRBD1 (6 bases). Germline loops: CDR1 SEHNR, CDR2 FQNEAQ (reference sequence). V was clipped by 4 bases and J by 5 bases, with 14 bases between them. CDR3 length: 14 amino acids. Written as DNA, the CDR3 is TGTGCCAGCAGCTGGGAACAGGGCGGAACTGAAGCTTTCTTT. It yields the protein CASSWEQGGTEAFF.

The CDR3 nucleotides read TGTGCCATCAGTGTTCAAGCGACAGGGCTGAACACTGAAGCTTTCTTT. Translating it yields CAISVQATGLNTEAFF. The chain recombines TRBV10-3 with TRBJ1-1, with 7 bases matching TRBD1. The V segment lost 4 bases and the J segment 0 bases; nucleotides outside the gene matches: 8. The length of the CDR3 is 16 residues. Germline assignment: CDR1 ENHRY and CDR2 SYGVKD.

CDR3 coding DNA: TGTGCCAGCAGCCGAGTAGTGAGAATACCGAACAATGAGCAGTTCTTC. Encoded protein: CASSRVVRIPNNEQFF. The chain links TRBV14 to TRBJ2-1, with no clear D. V lost 4 bases to trimming and J lost 5 bases, with 18 bases between them. CDR3 size: 16 residues. Germline lookup yields CDR1 SGHDN and CDR2 FVKESK.